This T cell receptor beta chain was documented in a study of control samples from healthy donors and cancer patients. This CDR3 comprises 16 residues. V trimming: 6 bases; J trimming: 1 base; junction bases outside the gene matches: 10. The germline V gene has CDR1 LNHDA and CDR2 SQIVND (reference sequence). Method: immunoSEQ multiplex PCR; TCRdb's copy keeps in-frame clones and lacks some. The sample holds more than 85,000 clones, roughly 90% seen once. The material sequenced was PBMCs. The origin of this receptor is a woman aged 60-70 years with lung cancer. The chain recombines TRBV19 with TRBJ1-1; 8 bases map to TRBD1. The CDR3 loop reads CASSQYAGTGNTEAFF. The CDR3 bases are TGTGCCAGTAGCCAATACGCGGGGACAGGGAACACTGAAGCTTTCTTT.